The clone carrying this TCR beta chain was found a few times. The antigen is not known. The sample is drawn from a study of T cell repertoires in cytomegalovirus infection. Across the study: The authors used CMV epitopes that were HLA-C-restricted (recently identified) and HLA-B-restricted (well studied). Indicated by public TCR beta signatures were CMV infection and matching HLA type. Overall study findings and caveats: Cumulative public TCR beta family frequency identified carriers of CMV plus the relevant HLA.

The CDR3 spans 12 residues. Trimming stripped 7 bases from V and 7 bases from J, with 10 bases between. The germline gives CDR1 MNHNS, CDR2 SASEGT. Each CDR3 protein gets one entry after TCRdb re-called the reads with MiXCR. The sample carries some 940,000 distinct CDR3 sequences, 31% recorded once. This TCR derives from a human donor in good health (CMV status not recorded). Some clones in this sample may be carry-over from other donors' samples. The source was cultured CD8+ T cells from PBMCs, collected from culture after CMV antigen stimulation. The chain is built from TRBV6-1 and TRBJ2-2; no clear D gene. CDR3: CASNPTSGELFF. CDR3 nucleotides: TGTGCCAGCAACCCTACGAGCGGGGAGCTGTTTTTT.